The 3 T cell receptor beta chains below come from one sample, sequenced in a study of cytomegalovirus exposure and HLA in healthy donors. Vbeta (60) and Jbeta (13) primers were used in the PCR. This table comes from immunoSEQ multiplex PCR, and its TCRdb copy is limited to in-frame clones, with some not included. The repertoire holds about 130,000 clones, with 76% as singletons. Sequencing was done on a sample of PBMCs. These receptors were obtained from a middle-aged man in good health and CMV-seronegative.

The chain joins TRBV30 to TRBJ2-6, with D tentatively TRBD1 (6 bases). CDR1 GTSNPN and CDR2 SVGIG come from the germline V gene (reference sequence). This CDR3 has 15 amino acids. Trimming removed 0 bases from V and 4 bases from J, with 10 bases in between. The CDR3 loop is CAWSVWGRGANVLTF. CDR3 DNA: TGTGCCTGGAGTGTATGGGGGCGCGGGGCCAACGTCCTGACTTTC. Full variable domain (outside the CDR3, taken from reference TRBV30 and TRBJ2-6): SQTIHQWPATLVQPVGSPLSLECTVEGTSNPNLYWYRQAAGRGLQLLFYSVGIGQISSEVPQNLSASRPQDRQFILSSKKLLLSDSGFYLCAWSVWGRGANVLTFGAGSRLTVL.

The chain has TRBV7-9 and TRBJ1-1; D ambiguous. Germline CDR1 SEHNR, CDR2 FQNEAQ (reference sequence). V lost 3 bases and J lost 6, with 5 bases in between. CDR3 size: 11 residues. In DNA, the CDR3 is TGTGCCAGCAGCTTTCTCGCTGAAGCTTTCTTT. Translating it yields CASSFLAEAFF.

J is TRBJ2-3 and V is TRBV6-1, with 7 nucleotides matching TRBD2. CDR3 length: 14 residues. Trimming removed 6 bases from V and 4 bases from J; junction bases left unmatched: 7. Germline V gives CDR1 MNHNS, CDR2 SASEGT. In DNA, the CDR3 is TGTGCCAGCAGAAACAAGGGAGGGGCAGATACGCAGTATTTT. It codes for CASRNKGGADTQYF.